These T cell receptor beta chains were read from a single sample in a study of radiotherapy plus CTLA-4 blockade in lung cancer. Here immunoSEQ multiplex PCR was the method, and the copy in TCRdb shows in-frame clones only, minus some. The sample yields over 70,000 clones, approximately 83% seen once. The starting material was peripheral blood, obtained from a patient treated with radiotherapy plus ipilimumab. These receptor sequences come from a human donor with non-small cell lung cancer who had a partial response to radiotherapy plus ipilimumab. Each CDR3 is given without its conserved first and last residue.

J: TRBJ2-2
V: TRBV5-5
CDR3: ASSLALAKNTGELF

J: TRBJ2-7
V: TRBV7-6
CDR3: ASSIDGGGTYEQY

J: TRBJ1-4
V: TRBV18
CDR3: ASSRDSSEKLF

J: TRBJ2-3
V: TRBV10-3
CDR3: AISGQREADTQY

J: TRBJ2-1
V: TRBV15
CDR3: ATSRTSGIYNEQF

J: TRBJ1-1
V: TRBV28
CDR3: ASSRDISTEAF

J: TRBJ2-1
V: TRBV6-1
CDR3: ASSELSTNEQF

J: TRBJ2-7
V: TRBV5-1
CDR3: ASSLVYPGTSGNSYEQY

J: TRBJ2-5
V: TRBV9
CDR3: ASSVAPGQETQY

J: TRBJ2-5
V: TRBV7-9
CDR3: ASSVGGPTQETQY

J: TRBJ2-1
V: TRBV19
CDR3: ASSMRLAGGRYEQF

J: TRBJ1-5
V: TRBV19
CDR3: ASTSGRVYSNQPQH

J: TRBJ2-3
V: TRBV5-4
CDR3: ASRRTGASTDTQY

J: TRBJ1-5
V: TRBV19
CDR3: ASSMPQGWQPQH

J: TRBJ2-3
V: TRBV7-9
CDR3: ASSPRTSGKSDTQY

J: TRBJ2-1
V: TRBV19
CDR3: ASSSRLAGVLYNEQF

J: TRBJ2-1
V: TRBV6-5
CDR3: ASSRAGGLHEQF

J: TRBJ1-2
V: TRBV5-4
CDR3: ASSLVSSYGYT

J: TRBJ2-2
V: TRBV2
CDR3: ASLRRRAGTGELF

J: TRBJ1-6
V: TRBV5-4
CDR3: ASSFHAGAIYNSPLH